This paragraph covers one TCR beta chain sequence. The antigen is undetermined. V lost 6 bases and J lost 6; bases outside the gene matches: 9. Germline V gene data show CDR1 as MNHEY and CDR2 as SVGAGI. The CDR3 covers 14 residues. This entry comes from a study of early T cells in non-severe SARS-CoV-2 infection. At the level of the study: The study sequenced bulk RNA from unsorted whole blood, with chains unpaired.

Study-wide results and limits: A preference for anti-spike CD8 responses marked VDJdb matching, which missed private and CD4 specificities.

Individual cDNA molecules received unique molecular identifiers. TCRdb re-analysed the 5' RACE reads in MiXCR, keeping a single row per CDR3 protein. This table has 70,000 to 85,000 distinct CDR3 sequences, more than 4% appearing once. The chain is built from TRBV6-5 and TRBJ2-7; the match to TRBD1 covers 9 bases. The receptor was derived from an adult who was a healthcare worker with PCR-confirmed SARS-CoV-2 infection or an uninfected control (not recorded which). This specimen was whole blood, taken at baseline. The CDR3 loop is CASSYRDRAGEQYF. The CDR3 coding sequence is TGTGCCAGCAGCTACCGGGACAGGGCAGGCGAGCAGTACTTC.